A single sample gave rise to the 10 T cell receptor beta chains below, sequenced in a study of blood T cell repertoires in COVID-19 (TCRdb year 2020). The library was built by means of the immunoSEQ multiplex PCR assay. TCRdb carries this immuneACCESS record with in-frame sequences only. Its versions omit some clonotypes, under half of them owing to an unresolved V gene in the studies checked, with the rest unexplained. Counted in this sample were 85,000 to 120,000 clones; approximately 80% of them appeared once. 5% to 8% of the sample lies in the top ten. Sequencing was done on a sample of peripheral blood. These receptors originate from a man older than 75 with COVID-19, enrolled during active disease.

This rearrangement joins TRBV6-1 to TRBJ2-7, with D possibly TRBD1 on 5 matching bases. Germline V gene sequence: CDR1 MNHNS, CDR2 SASEGT. V lost 1 base, J lost 1 base, and 8 bases lay in between. The length of the CDR3 is 14 residues. This chain's CDR3 is CASSEGGGSYEQYF. The CDR3, as DNA: TGTGCCAGCAGTGAAGGGGGCGGTTCCTACGAGCAGTACTTC.

About this clone itself: The junction does not match germline at one end; this may be a read error. This chain uses TRBV6-5 with TRBJ1-2; TRBD1 might be the D (5 bases). CDR1 and CDR2 from the germline V gene are MNHEY and SVGAGI. The CDR3 loop spans 12 amino acids. The CDR3 loop is CASSYSVGHKFF. CDR3 in DNA: TGTGCCAGCAGTTATTCGGTCGGACACAAGTTCTTC.

As regards this clone: At the DNA level, this CDR3 is encoded by other sequences in the same sample as well. This chain joins TRBV2 and TRBJ2-1, with 7 bases fitting TRBD2. Germline V gives CDR1 SNHLY, CDR2 FYNNEI. J lost 3 bases, V lost 4 bases, and 3 bases had no gene match. CDR3 size: 14 residues. The CDR3 loop is CASSASGNYNEQFF. In DNA, the CDR3 is TGTGCCAGCAGTGCTAGCGGAAACTACAATGAGCAGTTCTTC.

This clone was recorded at least ten times. J is TRBJ2-7 and V is TRBV3-1 (or the pseudogene TRBV3-2), with D perhaps TRBD1 (5 bases). V lost 4 bases and J lost 3, with 13 bases in between. This CDR3 region has 14 residues. Germline CDR1 and CDR2: LGHDT and YNNKEL (reference sequence). CDR3 residues: CASSPSIGDYEQYF. For the CDR3, the DNA is TGTGCCAGCAGCCCCTCCATAGGGGACTACGAGCAGTACTTC.

The sample holds a few counts of this clone. The chain is built from TRBV12-5 and TRBJ2-5, with TRBD1 matching over 7 bases. CDR3 length: 13 amino acids. The J segment lost 4 bases and the V segment lost 6 bases, leaving 5 bases of the junction unmatched. The germline V gene encodes CDR1 LGHNT and CDR2 FRNRAP. CDR3 nucleotide sequence: TGTGCTAGTGGCATGACAGGGCGAGAGACCCAGTACTTC. Amino acid sequence: CASGMTGRETQYF.

The chain carries TRBV4-1 and TRBJ2-1, with D possibly TRBD1 on 6 matching bases. The CDR3 is 16 amino acids. Germline CDR1 reads MGHRA; CDR2 reads YSYEKL. Trimming removed 4 bases from V and 4 bases from J, with 17 bases in between. Here the CDR3 DNA reads TGCGCCAGCAGCCGAAATCAGGGGACCCTATACAATGAGCAGTTCTTC. The encoded protein is CASSRNQGTLYNEQFF.

V gene TRBV4-1 combines with J gene TRBJ2-3; possible D gene TRBD1, 5 bases. Germline CDR1 is MGHRA and CDR2 is YSYEKL. The CDR3 has 17 amino acids. V was cut by 0 bases and J by 1 base, with 14 bases left in between. CDR3 protein: CASSQDMGQGRTDTQYF. In nucleotides, the CDR3 is TGCGCCAGCAGCCAAGATATGGGGCAGGGCCGCACAGATACGCAGTATTTT.

The chain uses TRBV7-2 and TRBJ2-7; TRBD1 agrees at 8 bases. CDR3 length: 15 residues. Germline V gene data show CDR1 as SGHTA and CDR2 as FQGNSA. Trimming took 2 bases from V and 2 from J; bases not matched to a gene: 5. The CDR3, as DNA: TGTGCCAGCAGCTTAAAGAGGACAGGGACCTACGAGCAGTACTTC. Protein: CASSLKRTGTYEQYF.

V and J are TRBV11-2 and TRBJ1-3; 7 bases are shared with TRBD1. With V trimmed by 6 bases and J by 0 bases, 11 bases remained unmatched. This CDR3 has 17 residues. Germline V gene sequence: CDR1 SGHAT, CDR2 FQNNGV. The CDR3 loop reads CASSQTYRGLSGNTIYF. The CDR3 region has the DNA TGTGCCAGCAGTCAAACGTACAGGGGTCTCTCTGGAAACACCATATATTTT.

This chain uses TRBV10-1 with TRBJ2-7; 10 bases match TRBD2. Germline loops: CDR1 WNHNN, CDR2 SYGVQD (reference sequence). The CDR3 is made up of 17 amino acids. The V and J ends lost 0 bases and 3 bases, in that order; junction bases with no gene match: 8. The CDR3 is CASSESTSGYNSYEQYF. The CDR3 region has the DNA TGCGCCAGCAGTGAGTCGACTAGCGGGTATAACAGCTACGAGCAGTACTTC.